The following is a T cell receptor beta chain sequence with its context. Its antigen has not been determined. Nothing much larger sits one base from this clone, and base qualities are not available. The donors were healthy, HIV-negative adults who had no recently reported acute infections or vaccinations. Every donor was a Caucasian adult residing in Nashville, Tennessee, USA. CD4+ T cells were enriched through magnetic negative selection, after which naive cells were positively selected on CD45RA and the remaining negative fraction served as the memory subset. After blood collection by leukapheresis, PBMCs were isolated using Ficoll-Histopaque density gradient centrifugation and then cryopreserved in the vapor phase of liquid nitrogen. Purity and quantity of every magnetically sorted T cell population were checked by analytical flow cytometry. From each sorted fraction, genomic DNA was isolated and quantified by UV absorbance on a Nanodrop 2000c.

TCR CDR3 regions were amplified from genomic DNA by multiplex PCR using the deep immunoSEQ assay. Genomic DNA extracted from each cell subset was distributed evenly over all wells of several immunoSEQ 96-well plates, and each plate served as one replicate. Each replicate PCR for sorted subsets received roughly 200 ng genomic DNA, equal to about 30,000 T cell genomes. Purified libraries were measured with a Qubit 3.0 fluorometer, size-checked on a Bioanalyzer 2100, and measured again with the KAPA Library Quantification kit. Every immunoSEQ 96-well plate was sequenced on a separate single-read 150-cycle Illumina NextSeq 550 flow cell. As for the authors' bioinformatics: Because only junctional sequences without quality scores were contained in the immunoSEQ output, filtering matching that applied to full-length reads could not be performed. Sequences were annotated with PyIR, a Python wrapper for IgBLAST v1.9, and V/J genes and CDR3 were assigned using IMGT germline references. Any read was removed if the V/J assignment was weak (E-value above 1e-6), the CDR3 was missing, or the read contained stop codons, out-of-frame junctions, or ambiguous translated residues. V3J clonotypes were defined by identical inferred V gene, J gene, and CDR3 amino acid sequence. The percentage overlap between two repertoires was calculated by dividing the number of shared unique clonotypes by the size of the smaller repertoire. Repertoire richness was assessed with RTK rarefaction, the Chao1 estimator, and Recon v2.1 estimates of unobserved clonotypes. Generation probabilities for all TCRbeta clonotypes obtained by the gDNA method from four donors were computed using OLGA. As stored in TCRdb, this immuneACCESS dataset retains in-frame rearrangements with V and J assigned. A fraction of the clones does not appear; measured against another copy, unresolved V genes explain less than half of the discrepancy, and the remainder lacks a known reason. V, J and clone size were drawn from that table, and D and trimming were deduced from the DNA. In this sample the table shows more than 1 million clones, around 78% of which occur a single time. The ten top clones hold about 0.52% of the sample.

The source of the sample is a study of shared clonotypes between healthy human individuals (dated by TCRdb to about 2020). For the wider study: Three men and a couple of women, aged 18 to 49 years, made up the cohort. To increase sequencing depth and limit assay-specific biases, TCR repertoire library preparation and sequencing were carried out by different laboratories using diverse techniques. To estimate repertoire size and how much clonotype sharing occurs between individuals, the study deeply sequenced the blood TCR repertoires of five healthy adults. Leukapheresis yielded between about 0.9 and 9 billion PBMCs per donor. For each donor, CD4 naive and CD4 memory were each run on three plates, CD8 naive on two plates, and CD8 memory on one plate.

Germline trimming: 4 bases from V, 12 bases from J; junction bases outside gene matches: 10. The CDR3 contains 13 residues, cysteine and phenylalanine counted. Here the CDR3 DNA is all that survives: 39 bases in frame from base 1. Per the germline V gene, SGHTA is the CDR1 and FQGTGA is the CDR2. The full study reports these points: Sampling was restricted to blood, and TCR repertoires in tissues likely differ from the TCR repertoires found in blood. Because the study included a small number of donors, the genetic and exposure-history diversity represented was limited. Even with the large sequencing depth, rarefaction of the sorted-subset datasets indicated that sequencing was incomplete. Larger estimated clonotype richness was generally found for naive subsets than for memory subsets. Compared with non-shared clonotypes, the clonotypes found in all four sorted-subset donors had higher generation probabilities. When a handful of donors were compared, the shared fraction of clonotypes was approximately 5% for naive CD4, more than 3% for naive CD8, 2.3% for memory CD4, and 0.35% to 0.4% for memory CD8. Pairwise subsampling led to the expectation that sequencing depth would affect the degree of clonotype sharing among donors.

This chain joins TRBV7-3 to TRBJ1-1, with TRBD1 identical over 8 junction bases. The sample taken for sequencing was memory CD4+ T cells from PBMCs. This specimen's cell subset or site label, per the study, means: CD45RA-negative fraction. This TCR was sampled from a man in his late teens or twenties in good health. Some clones in this sample may be carry-over from other donors' samples. CDR3 sequence: CASSSQTQGETFF. In nucleotides, the sequence is TGTGCCAGCAGCTCCCAAACACAGGGGGAGACTTTCTTT.